The 23 T cell receptor beta chains reported below all come from one sample, sequenced in a study of metastatic and nonmetastatic thyroid tumors. TCRdb re-called clones from the PCR reads using MiXCR. Of some 17,000 clones listed, about a quarter are singletons. Among the patients, none had received any treatment before thyroid surgery. The specimen was blood. The receptors originated from a male donor with papillary thyroid cancer or a benign thyroid nodule (not recorded which). Some clones in this sample may be carry-over from other donors' samples.

Comments on this clone: One end of the junction is discordant with germline, which a read error may explain. The CDR3 spells CASSLTGPGAIMNAEAFF. The CDR3 DNA reads as TGTGCCAGCAGTCTTACCGGGCCGGGGGCCATAATGAACGCTGAAGCTTTCTTT. The gene calls are TRBV6-6 and TRBJ1-1; TRBD1 might be the D (6 bases). Germline V lookup: CDR1 MNHNY, CDR2 SVGAGI (reference sequence). The CDR3 consists of 18 residues.

This clone was detected ten times or more. The rearrangement joins TRBV6-2 or TRBV6-3 to TRBJ2-3; TRBD2 agrees at 11 bases. V shed 0 bases and J 2 bases; nucleotides not matched to a gene: 10. This CDR3 contains 19 residues. Germline CDR1 and CDR2: MNHEY and SVGEGT. The CDR3 DNA reads TGTGCCAGCAGTTACTCGGGGGCGGCTAGCGGGGGGCACACAGATACGCAGTATTTT. Protein: CASSYSGAASGGHTDTQYF.

This clone is medium-sized by share. The chain couples TRBV7-8 to TRBJ2-1; perhaps TRBD2 as D (5 bases). The CDR3 runs 17 residues. Trimming took off 1 base at V and 5 bases at J, with 18 bases between the two ends. CDR1 is SGHVS and CDR2 is FQNEAQ in the germline V gene. Here the CDR3 reads CASSLDRAHRDHNEQFF. CDR3 sequence (DNA): TGTGCCAGCAGCTTAGATAGGGCCCACCGGGATCACAATGAGCAGTTCTTC.

The chain combines TRBV6-1 with TRBJ1-4; D is unclear. V was shortened by 3 bases and J by 6 bases, with 11 bases between the two germline ends. This CDR3 spans 14 amino acids. Per germline, CDR1 MNHNS and CDR2 SASEGT. DNA for the CDR3: TGTGCCAGCAGTGATACGACCGTGGATGAAAAACTGTTTTTT. Translated, it gives CASSDTTVDEKLFF.

This clone is medium-sized (0.01 to 0.1%) within its sample. The V call is TRBV5-1, the J call TRBJ2-3, with 10 bases fitting TRBD2. CDR1 and CDR2 from the germline V gene are SGHRS and YFSETQ. The V gene end was trimmed by 0 bases and the J gene end by 4 bases; junction bases not matched to a gene: 5. This CDR3 has 16 amino acids. DNA for the CDR3: TGCGCCAGCAGCTTGGCTAGCGGGAGTGGCGCAGATACGCAGTATTTT. Translating gives CASSLASGSGADTQYF.

This clone is medium-sized within its sample. The chain couples TRBV27 to TRBJ2-7; 14 nucleotides agree with TRBD2. The CDR3 runs to 16 residues. V gave up 5 bases and J gave up 4 bases; unmatched junction bases: 7. Germline assignment: CDR1 MNHEY and CDR2 SMNVEV (reference sequence). CDR3 sequence: CASSPGTSGRAYEQYF. CDR3 nucleotides: TGTGCCAGCAGTCCGGGGACTAGCGGGAGAGCTTACGAGCAGTACTTC.

This clone ranks as medium-sized (0.01 to 0.1%). This chain connects TRBV6-1 to TRBJ1-2; D gene unclear. Germline V gene lookup returns CDR1 MNHNS and CDR2 SASEGT. The V and J ends lost 3 bases and 2 bases respectively, with 4 bases between them. The CDR3 totals 12 residues. The CDR3 loop is CASSERNYGYTF. The CDR3 bases are TGTGCCAGCAGTGAGAGGAACTATGGCTACACCTTC.

In this sample, this clone turned up many times. V gene TRBV11-1 combines with J gene TRBJ2-1, with 11 nucleotides matching TRBD2. This CDR3 is 15 amino acids long. Germline V gene data show CDR1 as SGHAT and CDR2 as FQDESV (reference sequence). V was clipped by 6 bases and J by 3 bases; unmatched bases: 4. CDR3 bases: TGTGCCAGCAGATCAACTAGCGGGAGCTACAATGAGCAGTTCTTC. It yields the protein CASRSTSGSYNEQFF.

This clone was counted ten times or more. The rearrangement joins TRBV12-5 to TRBJ2-1, with D perhaps matching TRBD1 (5 bases). Germline values: CDR1 LGHNT, CDR2 FRNRAP. The V end lost 0 bases, the J end lost 7 bases, and 7 bases lay between the germline ends. The CDR3 has 13 amino acids. CDR3 in amino acids: CASGLVQANEQFF. In DNA, the CDR3 is TGTGCTAGTGGTTTGGTACAGGCTAATGAGCAGTTCTTC.

At least ten counts were recorded for this clone. V and J are TRBV20-1 and TRBJ2-1; 9 nucleotides match TRBD2. CDR3 size: 14 residues. The trim removed 3 bases at V and 9 bases at J, leaving 9 bases unmatched. Germline V gene sequence: CDR1 DFQATT, CDR2 SNEGSKA (reference sequence). CDR3 loop: CSASIAGDPIEQFF. The DNA for the CDR3 is TGCAGTGCTAGCATAGCGGGAGATCCTATTGAGCAGTTCTTC.

By sample share, this clone is medium-sized. V and J are TRBV6-1 and TRBJ2-3; D may be TRBD2 (6 bases). With 3 bases removed from V and 6 bases from J, the gap between germline ends came to 13 bases. The CDR3 consists of 14 residues. The V gene's germline CDR1 is MNHNS and CDR2 SASEGT. In DNA form, the CDR3 reads TGTGCCAGCAGTGACGGGGGTGGAGTGGATACGCAGTATTTT. Protein product: CASSDGGGVDTQYF.

This clone was seen repeatedly, ten times or more. The rearrangement links TRBV2 to TRBJ2-1; D is uncertain. V shed 7 bases and J shed 6 bases, with 16 bases lying between them. The germline V gene encodes CDR1 SNHLY and CDR2 FYNNEI. This CDR3 has 14 residues. CDR3 sequence reads: CASISGEPRNEQFF. The CDR3 DNA follows: TGTGCCAGCATAAGTGGAGAGCCTCGCAATGAGCAGTTCTTC.

This clone was picked up many times. V gene TRBV28 combines with J gene TRBJ1-2; D perhaps matches TRBD1 (6 bases). The CDR3 is 13 amino acids. Germline CDR1 and CDR2: MDHEN and SYDVKM. V lost 2 bases and J lost 6, with 10 bases in between. The CDR3 loop is CASSLPGGNGYTF. CDR3 nucleotide sequence: TGTGCCAGCAGTTTACCCGGGGGCAATGGCTACACCTTC.

This clone is labeled medium-sized. The DNA for the CDR3 is TGTGCCAGCAGTTCCCGGACTAGTGTCTACGAGCAGTACTTC. As protein: CASSSRTSVYEQYF. This chain uses TRBV6-1 with TRBJ2-7, with 7 nucleotides matching TRBD2. CDR1 and CDR2 from the germline V gene are MNHNS and SASEGT. The CDR3 runs 14 residues. The V segment lost 5 bases and the J segment 3 bases; nucleotides outside the gene matches: 7.

This clone has a count of ten or more. A much larger clonotype is one base distant, so this may be a read error. J is TRBJ2-2 and V is TRBV10-3, with 10 positions matching TRBD1. The trim removed 4 bases at V and 6 bases at J, leaving 11 bases unmatched. Germline V gives CDR1 ENHRY, CDR2 SYGVKD. The CDR3 has 17 residues. For the CDR3, the DNA is TGTGCCATCAGTGGGGGGGGTCGACAGGGGGCACCCGGGGAGCTGTTTTTT. Its translation is CAISGGGRQGAPGELFF.

The chain has TRBV5-4 and TRBJ1-2; D remains ambiguous. Germline CDR1 reads SGHNT; CDR2 reads YYREEE (reference sequence). The CDR3 contains 14 residues. The V gene lost 3 bases and the J gene lost 4 bases, with 13 bases spanning the gap. The chain's CDR3 is CASSWGSRAYGYTF. DNA for the CDR3: TGTGCCAGCAGCTGGGGTAGTAGGGCCTATGGCTACACCTTC.

This clone is categorized as medium-sized. The V call is TRBV30, the J call TRBJ1-5; D is unresolved. The ends were cut back, 2 bases at V and 2 bases at J, with 7 bases in the middle. The CDR3 is 13 amino acids. CDR1 is GTSNPN and CDR2 is SVGIG in the germline V gene (reference sequence). For the CDR3, the DNA is TGTGCCTGGAGTAGGGAGGGCAATCAGCCCCAGCATTTT. It translates to CAWSREGNQPQHF.

This clone appeared many times. The chain recombines TRBV15 with TRBJ2-5; 8 positions agree with TRBD2. The germline V gene encodes CDR1 LNHNV and CDR2 YYDKDF (reference sequence). J gave up 4 bases and V 0 bases, and 10 bases lay outside the gene matches. The CDR3 extends over 17 amino acids. The CDR3: CATSRDRGSGDLETQYF. In nucleotides, the CDR3 is TGTGCCACCAGCAGAGATCGAGGTAGCGGGGACTTAGAGACCCAGTACTTC.

In its sample, this clone is medium-sized. The chain combines TRBV24-1 with TRBJ2-7; D not certain. CDR3 length: 11 amino acids. CDR1 is KGHDR and CDR2 is SFDVKD in the germline V gene. Trimming shortened V by 7 bases and J by 7 bases, and 10 bases separated the two germline ends. The CDR3 sequence: CATSRGVEQYF. CDR3 DNA sequence: TGTGCCACCAGCAGAGGAGTGGAGCAGTACTTC.

The V gene is TRBV19, the J gene TRBJ1-1; no reliable D call. The CDR3 is 14 amino acids. Germline V CDR1 and CDR2: LNHDA, SQIVND (reference sequence). The ends were cut back, 0 bases at V and 3 bases at J, with 8 bases in the middle. The CDR3 sequence: CASSIDLRDTEAFF. In DNA form, the CDR3 reads TGTGCCAGTAGTATAGACCTCCGGGACACTGAAGCTTTCTTT.

Relative to its sample, this clone is medium-sized. V gene TRBV12-3 or TRBV12-4 combines with J gene TRBJ2-1; no clear D. The V and J ends lost 3 bases and 6 bases respectively, with 6 bases between them. This CDR3 is built from 12 residues. Here the CDR3 reads CASSLLRNEQFF. CDR3 bases: TGTGCCAGCAGTTTGCTACGCAATGAGCAGTTCTTC.

This rearrangement joins TRBV11-3 to TRBJ2-7; D ambiguous. Trimming removed 3 bases from V and 1 base from J, with 7 bases in between. Per the germline V gene, CDR1 is SGHNT and CDR2 is YENEEA. The CDR3 spans 13 residues. For the CDR3, the DNA is TGTGCCAGCAGCTTCACAGCTTCCTACGAGCAGTACTTC. Protein product: CASSFTASYEQYF.

This clone was detected a few times. The chain uses TRBV27 and TRBJ2-3; D perhaps matches TRBD2 (5 bases). V was cut by 7 bases and J by 5 bases, with 16 bases left in between. This CDR3 has 14 residues. Per the germline V gene, CDR1 is MNHEY and CDR2 is SMNVEV (reference sequence). Here the CDR3 reads CASNSYGVLDTQYF. The DNA of the CDR3 is TGTGCCAGCAATAGTTACGGGGTGTTAGATACGCAGTATTTT.